A single sample is the source of the 3 T cell receptor beta chains below, sequenced in a study of early T cells in non-severe SARS-CoV-2 infection. TCRdb passed the 5' RACE reads through MiXCR, listing each CDR3 protein once. The sample records approximately 42,000 distinct CDR3 sequences, around 6% being singletons. What was sequenced was whole blood. Source of these receptors: an adult who was a healthcare worker with PCR-confirmed SARS-CoV-2 infection or an uninfected control (not recorded which).

In its sample, this clonotype was seen many times. The chain employs TRBV5-1 and TRBJ2-5; 9 nucleotides match TRBD1. V lost 7 bases to trimming and J lost 5 bases; unmatched junction nucleotides: 9. The CDR3 loop spans 14 amino acids. Germline V gene sequence: CDR1 SGHRS, CDR2 YFSETQ. CDR3 region: CASGGTGPYETQYF. As DNA, the CDR3 is TGCGCCAGCGGTGGGACAGGGCCGTACGAGACCCAGTACTTC.

A few counts support this clonotype. V gene TRBV6-6 combines with J gene TRBJ2-7, with a possible D match to TRBD1 (5 bases). CDR1 and CDR2 from the germline V gene are MNHNY and SVGAGI (reference sequence). Trimming removed 6 bases from V and 1 base from J, with 16 bases in between. This CDR3 has 15 residues. CDR3 sequence (DNA): TGTGCCAGCAGCTCCAGAGACAGTTTTTCCTACGAGCAGTACTTC. Its protein product is CASSSRDSFSYEQYF.

This clonotype appeared many times. The V and J genes are TRBV19 and TRBJ1-5; no definite D call. The CDR3 consists of 15 residues. Germline lookup yields CDR1 LNHDA and CDR2 SQIVND (reference sequence). Deletions cut 7 bases from V and 2 bases from J, with 15 bases between. CDR3 sequence reads: CASTTPGKGNQPQHF. The CDR3 DNA sequence: TGTGCCAGTACCACCCCCGGGAAGGGCAATCAGCCCCAGCATTTT.